This is a list of T cell receptor beta chains from one sample in a study of T cell responses to AZD1222 COVID-19 vaccine. Using immunoSEQ multiplex PCR, the repertoire was profiled, and TCRdb retains in-frame clones only, with some absent. The sample has some 56,000 clones; 89% are singletons. The specimen was peripheral blood, collected 28 days after the second AZD1222 dose. Receptors were obtained from an adult who received the AZD1222 COVID-19 vaccine. CDR3s include the opening cysteine and the closing phenylalanine or tryptophan. The D gene is left open where the match is weak. Size is stated for part of the rows, as once, few or many counts, or as a class when the clone is expanded.

V: TRBV28
D: TRBD1
size: once
J: TRBJ1-2
CDR3: CASSSPGQGGDGYTF
DNA: TGTGCCAGCAGTTCGCCGGGACAGGGGGGGGATGGCTACACCTTC

V: TRBV7-9
D: .
size: .
J: TRBJ2-5
CDR3: CASSLVGDQETQYF
DNA: TGTGCCAGCAGCCTCGTCGGGGACCAAGAGACCCAGTACTTC

V: TRBV10-3
D: TRBD1
size: .
J: TRBJ2-7
CDR3: CAISVGQIYEQYF
DNA: TGTGCCATCAGTGTGGGACAGATCTACGAGCAGTACTTC

V: TRBV29-1
D: .
size: .
J: TRBJ2-2
CDR3: CSVAPGSTNTGELFF
DNA: TGCAGCGTGGCACCCGGGAGCACGAACACCGGGGAGCTGTTTTTT

V: TRBV5-6
D: .
size: .
J: TRBJ2-7
CDR3: CASSLRGPDLREQYF
DNA: TGTGCCAGCAGCTTGCGCGGGCCCGACCTAAGAGAGCAGTACTTC

V: TRBV9
D: .
size: .
J: TRBJ1-1
CDR3: CASSVAFGGLNTEAFF
DNA: TGTGCCAGCAGCGTAGCTTTTGGCGGCTTGAACACTGAAGCTTTCTTT

V: TRBV12-2
D: .
size: .
J: TRBJ2-2
CDR3: CASRLDLPGSLSWGGELFF
DNA: TGTGCAAGTCGCTTAGATCTCCCGGGGAGTTTAAGTTGGGGCGGGGAGCTGTTTTTT

V: TRBV10-2
D: .
size: .
J: TRBJ2-7
CDR3: CASSESPGRSSSEQYF
DNA: TGCGCCAGCAGTGAGTCTCCGGGTAGATCATCCTCCGAGCAGTACTTC

V: TRBV19
D: .
size: once
J: TRBJ1-1
CDR3: CASSGGLGTEAFF
DNA: TGTGCCAGTAGTGGTGGCTTGGGAACTGAAGCTTTCTTT

V: TRBV29-1
D: .
size: .
J: TRBJ1-3
CDR3: CSATGGPGGNTIYF
DNA: TGCAGCGCCACTGGGGGGCCGGGTGGAAACACCATATATTTT

V: TRBV5-6
D: TRBD1
size: once
J: TRBJ2-7
CDR3: CASSFPGTGLHEQYF
DNA: TGTGCCAGCAGCTTCCCCGGGACAGGGCTGCACGAGCAGTACTTC

V: TRBV4-2
D: .
size: .
J: TRBJ2-2
CDR3: CASSKGAGELFF
DNA: TGTGCCAGCAGCAAAGGGGCCGGGGAGCTGTTTTTT

V: TRBV12-3/TRBV12-4
D: .
size: .
J: TRBJ1-2
CDR3: CASSFRWVYGYTF
DNA: TGTGCCAGCAGTTTCCGCTGGGTCTATGGCTACACCTTC

V: TRBV30
D: .
size: few
J: TRBJ1-3
CDR3: CAWSGQGLGNTIYF
DNA: TGTGCCTGGAGTGGGCAGGGTCTTGGAAACACCATATATTTT

V: TRBV7-7
D: TRBD2
size: .
J: TRBJ2-1
CDR3: CASSLGAGARHEQFF
DNA: TGTGCCAGCAGCTTAGGGGCGGGAGCTCGGCATGAGCAGTTCTTC

V: TRBV28
D: TRBD1
size: .
J: TRBJ2-7
CDR3: CASSMGQPYEQYF
DNA: TGTGCCAGCAGTATGGGACAGCCCTACGAGCAGTACTTC

V: TRBV11-2
D: TRBD1
size: few
J: TRBJ1-2
CDR3: CASSAIRQGPTLHYGYTF
DNA: TGTGCCAGCAGCGCTATAAGACAGGGCCCTACACTGCACTATGGCTACACCTTC

V: TRBV28
D: TRBD1
size: .
J: TRBJ1-5
CDR3: CASSPPGIRGPVGQPQHF
DNA: TGTGCCAGCAGTCCACCGGGGATCAGGGGGCCCGTCGGCCAGCCCCAGCATTTT

V: TRBV7-9
D: .
size: .
J: TRBJ2-3
CDR3: CASSWGGRTDTQYF
DNA: TGTGCCAGCAGCTGGGGCGGTCGCACAGATACGCAGTATTTT

V: TRBV27
D: TRBD1
size: .
J: TRBJ1-2
CDR3: CASSLQGQGVGYTF
DNA: TGTGCCAGCAGTCTCCAAGGACAGGGGGTTGGCTACACCTTC

V: TRBV11-2
D: .
size: few
J: TRBJ1-1
CDR3: CASSNNAVTGTEAFF
DNA: TGTGCCAGCAGCAATAACGCGGTGACAGGCACTGAAGCTTTCTTT

V: TRBV4-3
D: .
size: .
J: TRBJ1-6
CDR3: CASSQDLAGSNSPLHF
DNA: TGCGCCAGCAGCCAAGATCTGGCAGGGTCGAATTCACCCCTCCACTTT

V: TRBV18
D: TRBD2
size: .
J: TRBJ2-7
CDR3: CASSPESSGPYEQYF
DNA: TGTGCCAGCTCACCAGAGTCTAGCGGTCCTTACGAGCAGTACTTC

V: TRBV7-8
D: .
size: .
J: TRBJ1-2
CDR3: CASSLAQADGYTF
DNA: TGTGCCAGCAGCCTCGCGCAAGCAGATGGCTACACCTTC

V: TRBV5-5
D: TRBD1
size: .
J: TRBJ1-6
CDR3: CASSSSRQGNSPLHF
DNA: TGTGCCAGCAGCTCCTCCAGACAGGGGAATTCACCCCTCCACTTT